This is a list of T cell receptor beta chains from one sample in a study of post-analysis software for immune sequencing data. Using its own MiXCR run on the PCR reads, TCRdb lists one record per CDR3 protein. The table lists a few hundred thousand distinct CDR3 sequences, approximately 38% of them singletons. The sequenced material came from blood. These receptor sequences come from a girl aged 5-17 years with multiple sclerosis. Both conserved end residues are part of each CDR3. Each record gives: CDR3 length, D gene, clone size, J gene, V gene, CDR3 DNA, CDR3 protein. D genes are given only for firm matches. Part of the rows lack a size; the others show once, few, many or a class for expanded clones.

16 | TRBD2 | few | TRBJ2-4 | TRBV15 | TGTGCCACCAGCAGAAGGGAGGGTGCGATCAAAAACATTCAGTACTTC | CATSRREGAIKNIQYF
14 | TRBD1 | few | TRBJ2-7 | TRBV27 | TGTGCCAGCAGGGCCGGGACAGGGTCCTACGAGCAGTACTTC | CASRAGTGSYEQYF
16 | TRBD2 | - | TRBJ2-1 | TRBV14 | TGTGCCAGCAGCCGGACTAGCGGGGTTACCTACAATGAGCAGTTCTTC | CASSRTSGVTYNEQFF
19 | TRBD2 | few | TRBJ2-7 | TRBV20-1 | TGCAGTGCTAGAGGGAGGACAGTGGGATCGGAGCGGGGGGCCTACGAGCAGTACTTC | CSARGRTVGSERGAYEQYF
16 | - | many | TRBJ1-1 | TRBV20-1 | TGCAGTGCCCGGCGGGGAGGGTGGGCTTTGAACACTGAAGCTTTCTTT | CSARRGGWALNTEAFF
14 | - | few | TRBJ2-6 | TRBV6-1 | TGTGCCACATACCTAGCCGCTGGGGCCAACGTCCTGACTTTC | CATYLAAGANVLTF
15 | - | few | TRBJ2-1 | TRBV4-3 | TGCGCCAGCAGCCAAGATGGACGGGGTGCGGATGAGCAGTTCTTC | CASSQDGRGADEQFF
13 | - | few | TRBJ2-1 | TRBV12-3/TRBV12-4 | TGTGCCAGCAGTACCGGGACCTACAATGAGCAGTTCTTC | CASSTGTYNEQFF
15 | TRBD2 | - | TRBJ2-5 | TRBV2 | TGTGCCAGCAGTGCGATGACTAGCGGGGTTGAGACCCAGTACTTC | CASSAMTSGVETQYF
13 | - | - | TRBJ1-4 | TRBV7-9 | TGTGCCAGCAGCATCGGACAGAGTGAAAAACTGTTTTTT | CASSIGQSEKLFF
17 | - | - | TRBJ2-1 | TRBV12-3/TRBV12-4 | TGTGCCAGCAGGGGACGGCAGGGGCCCACCGACGACAATGAGCAGTTCTTC | CASRGRQGPTDDNEQFF
15 | TRBD1 | - | TRBJ2-7 | TRBV28 | TGTGCCAGCAGTTTTCGGGACAGAGTTTCCTACGAGCAGTACTTC | CASSFRDRVSYEQYF
14 | - | - | TRBJ2-3 | TRBV6-5 | TGTGCCAGCATCGGGGGGCCTCGCACAGATACGCAGTATTTT | CASIGGPRTDTQYF
16 | TRBD1 | - | TRBJ1-2 | TRBV5-1 | TGCGCCAGCAGCTTGGACGGGACAGGGGTTAACTATGGCTACACCTTC | CASSLDGTGVNYGYTF
14 | - | few | TRBJ2-1 | TRBV6-6 | TGTGCCAGCAGTTATTCCGGGACCGCTAATGAGCAGTTCTTC | CASSYSGTANEQFF
15 | - | - | TRBJ1-2 | TRBV16 | TGTGCCAGCAGCCAATCGAACAGGAATTACTATGGCTACACCTTC | CASSQSNRNYYGYTF
15 | TRBD1 | - | TRBJ1-1 | TRBV12-3/TRBV12-4 | TGTGCCAGCAGAACCCGGGGAGGGGGACAGACTGAAGCTTTCTTT | CASRTRGGGQTEAFF
13 | TRBD2 | few | TRBJ2-5 | TRBV20-1 | TGCAGTGCTCCCCGGACTAGCCAAGAGACCCAGTACTTC | CSAPRTSQETQYF
16 | TRBD1 | few | TRBJ2-2 | TRBV5-6 | TGTGCCAGCCGTCAGCTAGGACAGGGAGGCACCGGGGAGCTGTTTTTT | CASRQLGQGGTGELFF
18 | TRBD1 | few | TRBJ2-6 | TRBV7-2 | TGTGCCAGTTCCCTATACAGGGGGCGCTTGGCTGGGGCCAACGTCCTGACTTTC | CASSLYRGRLAGANVLTF
14 | - | - | TRBJ2-1 | TRBV9 | TGTGCCAGCAGCGTTGTCGGGGCGGACAATGAGCAGTTCTTC | CASSVVGADNEQFF
14 | - | few | TRBJ2-7 | TRBV18 | TGTGCCAGCTCACTGGACAGTAGCTCCTACGAGCAGTACTTC | CASSLDSSSYEQYF
15 | - | - | TRBJ2-1 | TRBV4-1 | TGCGCCAGCAGCCAAGACACGGGGGAATACAATGAGCAGTTCTTC | CASSQDTGEYNEQFF
15 | - | few | TRBJ2-3 | TRBV7-9 | TGTGCCAGCAGCACCTTCGGGCGGAGCACAGATACGCAGTATTTT | CASSTFGRSTDTQYF
18 | - | - | TRBJ2-1 | TRBV7-9 | TGTGCCAGCAGCGTTCCCAGACCGAGAGCGAGCTCCTACAATGAGCAGTTCTTC | CASSVPRPRASSYNEQFF
12 | TRBD1 | few | TRBJ2-7 | TRBV18 | TGTGCCAGCTCACCGGACAGGGCCGAGCAGTACTTC | CASSPDRAEQYF
12 | TRBD1 | - | TRBJ2-1 | TRBV6-6 | TGTGCCAGCGAAACAGGGGGCGTTGAGCAGTTCTTC | CASETGGVEQFF
12 | - | many | TRBJ2-5 | TRBV29-1 | TGCAGCGTTGCCGCACCCCAAGAGACCCAGTACTTC | CSVAAPQETQYF
15 | TRBD1 | - | TRBJ2-1 | TRBV9 | TGTGCCAGCAGCGTAGGGACAGGGGGCAGAAATGAGCAGTTCTTC | CASSVGTGGRNEQFF
14 | - | - | TRBJ1-3 | TRBV28 | TGTGCCAGCAGTACAGGACAGAGGGGAAACACCATATATTTT | CASSTGQRGNTIYF
12 | TRBD1 | - | TRBJ2-1 | TRBV3-1 | TGTGCCAGCAGCACCCGGACAGGTTTGGAGTTCTTC | CASSTRTGLEFF
14 | - | - | TRBJ2-3 | TRBV18 | TGTGCCAGCTCACCACTTGTCGGCACAGATACGCAGTATTTT | CASSPLVGTDTQYF
13 | - | - | TRBJ2-7 | TRBV6-6 | TGTGCCACTGCAAAAGGCAGCTCCTACGAGCAGTACTTC | CATAKGSSYEQYF
15 | TRBD2 | - | TRBJ2-2 | TRBV2 | TGTGCCGTCAGCCCTAGCGGGGGGAACACCGGGGAGCTGTTTTTT | CAVSPSGGNTGELFF
15 | - | - | TRBJ1-4 | TRBV5-1 | TGCGCCAGCAGACTGCGAGGGCGGGCTAATGAAAAACTGTTTTTT | CASRLRGRANEKLFF
14 | TRBD2 | many | TRBJ2-5 | TRBV7-7 | TGTGCTGCTATAGCGGGGGTGTACCAAGAGACCCAGTACTTC | CAAIAGVYQETQYF
14 | TRBD2 | few | TRBJ2-1 | TRBV5-1 | TGCGCCAGCAGTTTGACTAGCGGGGGCCCTGAGCAGTTCTTC | CASSLTSGGPEQFF
16 | TRBD2 | - | TRBJ2-1 | TRBV7-6 | TGTGCCAGCAGCCAATGGGTTAGCGGGGGGAGGGGTGAGCAGTTCTTC | CASSQWVSGGRGEQFF
15 | TRBD2 | - | TRBJ2-1 | TRBV9 | TGTGCCAGCAGCGTATACGGGGGGGGCACGGATGAGCAGTTCTTC | CASSVYGGGTDEQFF
17 | - | - | TRBJ2-4 | TRBV7-2 | TGTGCCAGCAGTCCCTATCCGGGGGTTCGGACCAAAAACATTCAGTACTTC | CASSPYPGVRTKNIQYF
12 | - | few | TRBJ1-2 | TRBV28 | TGTGCCAGCATCGGCGCCCTCTATGGCTACACCTTC | CASIGALYGYTF
15 | - | - | TRBJ2-5 | TRBV7-9 | TGTGCCAGCAGCTTAGTCATCGGAGTAGGAGAGACCCAGTACTTC | CASSLVIGVGETQYF
15 | - | - | TRBJ2-5 | TRBV4-1 | TGCGCCAGCAGCCAAGAGACAGCCGTTGGAGGTGAGCAGTACTTC | CASSQETAVGGEQYF
15 | TRBD1 | - | TRBJ2-7 | TRBV12-3/TRBV12-4 | TGTGCCAGCAGTTGGGGGACAGATAACCGACGAGAGCAGTACTTC | CASSWGTDNRREQYF
14 | - | - | TRBJ1-5 | TRBV6-5 | TGTGCCAGCCGCCAGGCGCAGGGAGATCAGCCCCAGCATTTT | CASRQAQGDQPQHF
15 | TRBD1 | - | TRBJ1-2 | TRBV15 | TGTGCCACCAGCGGAGTGGACAGGGCAATTTATGGCTACACCTTC | CATSGVDRAIYGYTF
16 | TRBD2 | - | TRBJ2-7 | TRBV20-1 | TGCAGTGCCGGGACTAGCGGGGGGACCTCTTCCTACGAGCAGTACTTC | CSAGTSGGTSSYEQYF
16 | TRBD1 | - | TRBJ2-5 | TRBV25-1 | TGTGCCAGCAGTGATTTCCGGACAGGGGGCCAAGAGACCCAGTACTTC | CASSDFRTGGQETQYF
13 | - | - | TRBJ2-5 | TRBV30 | TGTGCCTGGAGTGTAGGAGTCCAAGAGACCCAGTACTTC | CAWSVGVQETQYF
14 | - | - | TRBJ2-5 | TRBV7-3 | TGTGCCAGCAGCCCCGGCCACCGCCGGGAGACCCAGTACTTC | CASSPGHRRETQYF
14 | - | - | TRBJ2-7 | TRBV12-3/TRBV12-4 | TGTGCCAGCAGTGATCTCGGATCCTCCTACGAGCAGTACTTC | CASSDLGSSYEQYF
14 | - | - | TRBJ2-7 | TRBV12-3/TRBV12-4 | TGTGCCAGCAGCCTGGGGCACCGGGGCGGCGAGCAGTACTTC | CASSLGHRGGEQYF
12 | - | - | TRBJ1-1 | TRBV29-1 | TGCAGCGTTGAAGACTTTAACACTGAAGCTTTCTTT | CSVEDFNTEAFF
14 | TRBD2 | many | TRBJ2-5 | TRBV18 | TGTGCCAGCTCACCTAGACTAGCGGAAGAGACCCAGTACTTC | CASSPRLAEETQYF
14 | TRBD1 | few | TRBJ2-5 | TRBV12-3/TRBV12-4 | TGTGCCAGCAGACAACAGGGGGAGAGGGAGACCCAGTACTTC | CASRQQGERETQYF
14 | - | - | TRBJ2-5 | TRBV2 | TGTGCCAGCAGGCCCAGGGGGGGTGGGGAGACCCAGTACTTC | CASRPRGGGETQYF
16 | TRBD1 | few | TRBJ1-4 | TRBV20-1 | TGCAGTTCTGGGGACAGGGATCACCCAACTAATGAAAAACTGTTTTTT | CSSGDRDHPTNEKLFF
14 | - | - | TRBJ1-2 | TRBV7-2 | TGTGCCAGCAGCCGCAGGGGCCTTTCTTATGGCTACACCTTC | CASSRRGLSYGYTF